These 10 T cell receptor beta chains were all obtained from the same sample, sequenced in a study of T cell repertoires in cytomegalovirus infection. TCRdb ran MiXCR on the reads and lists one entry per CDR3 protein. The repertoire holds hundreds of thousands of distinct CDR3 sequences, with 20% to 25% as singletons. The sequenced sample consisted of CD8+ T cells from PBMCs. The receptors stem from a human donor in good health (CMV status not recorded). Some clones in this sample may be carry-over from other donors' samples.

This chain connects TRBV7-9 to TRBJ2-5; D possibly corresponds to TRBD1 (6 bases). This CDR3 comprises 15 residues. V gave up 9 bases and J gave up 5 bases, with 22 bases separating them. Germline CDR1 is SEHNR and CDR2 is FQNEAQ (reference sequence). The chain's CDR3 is CASTLTQGGQETQYF. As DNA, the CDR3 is TGTGCCAGTACCCTCACGCAGGGCGGACAGGAGACCCAGTACTTC.

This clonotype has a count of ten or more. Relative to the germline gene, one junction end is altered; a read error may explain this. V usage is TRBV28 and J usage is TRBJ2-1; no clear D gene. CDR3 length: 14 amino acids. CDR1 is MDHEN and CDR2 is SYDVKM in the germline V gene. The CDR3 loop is CASSLLGSYNEQFF. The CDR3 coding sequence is TGTGCCAGCAGCTTATTAGGATCCTACAATGAGCAGTTCTTC.

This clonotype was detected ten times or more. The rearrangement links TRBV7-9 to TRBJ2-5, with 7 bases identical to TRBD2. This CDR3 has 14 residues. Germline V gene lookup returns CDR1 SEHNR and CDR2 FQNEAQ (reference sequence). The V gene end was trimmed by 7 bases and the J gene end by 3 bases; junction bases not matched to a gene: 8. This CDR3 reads CASTIGTTKETQYF. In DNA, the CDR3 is TGTGCCAGCACCATAGGGACTACCAAAGAGACCCAGTACTTC.

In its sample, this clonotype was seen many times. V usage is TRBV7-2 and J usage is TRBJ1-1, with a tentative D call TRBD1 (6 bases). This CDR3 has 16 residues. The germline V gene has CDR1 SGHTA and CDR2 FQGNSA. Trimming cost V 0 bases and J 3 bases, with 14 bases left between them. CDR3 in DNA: TGTGCCAGCAGCTTAGCGAGCGGGGGGCAGCACACTGAAGCTTTCTTT. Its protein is CASSLASGGQHTEAFF.

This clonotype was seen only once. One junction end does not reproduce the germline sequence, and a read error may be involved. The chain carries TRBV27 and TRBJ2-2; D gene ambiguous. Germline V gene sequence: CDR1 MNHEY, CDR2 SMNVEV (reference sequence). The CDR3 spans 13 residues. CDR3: CASSLKNTRELFF. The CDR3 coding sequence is TGTGCCAGCAGTTTAAAGAACACCAGGGAGCTGTTTTTT.

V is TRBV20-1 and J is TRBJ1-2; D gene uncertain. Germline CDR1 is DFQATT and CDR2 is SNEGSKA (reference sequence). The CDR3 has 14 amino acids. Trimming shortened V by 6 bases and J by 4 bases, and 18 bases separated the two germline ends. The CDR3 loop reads CSAVSGRNIYGYTF. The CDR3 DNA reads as TGCAGTGCAGTCTCCGGGCGAAACATCTATGGCTACACCTTC.

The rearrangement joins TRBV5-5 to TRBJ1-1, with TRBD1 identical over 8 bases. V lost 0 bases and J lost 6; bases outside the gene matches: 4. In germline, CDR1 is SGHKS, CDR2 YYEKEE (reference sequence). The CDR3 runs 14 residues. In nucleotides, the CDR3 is TGTGCCAGCAGCTTGGGGACAGGGTGGGCTGAAGCTTTCTTT. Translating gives CASSLGTGWAEAFF.

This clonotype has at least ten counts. Written as DNA, the CDR3 is TGTGCCAGCAGCTTAGTCCAATCGCGGAGCACAGATACGCAGTATTTT. Its protein is CASSLVQSRSTDTQYF. The rearrangement uses TRBV7-2 and TRBJ2-3, with D hard to call. Germline values: CDR1 SGHTA, CDR2 FQGNSA. The CDR3 runs to 16 residues. With 1 base removed from V and 0 bases from J, the gap between germline ends came to 11 bases.

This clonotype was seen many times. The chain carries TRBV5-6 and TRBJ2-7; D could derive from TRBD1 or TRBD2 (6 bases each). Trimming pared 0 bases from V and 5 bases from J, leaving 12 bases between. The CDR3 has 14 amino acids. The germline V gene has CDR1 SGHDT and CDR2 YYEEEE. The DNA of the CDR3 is TGTGCCAGCAGCTTGGTTTTCGGGGGCGACGAGCAGTACGTC. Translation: CASSLVFGGDEQYV.

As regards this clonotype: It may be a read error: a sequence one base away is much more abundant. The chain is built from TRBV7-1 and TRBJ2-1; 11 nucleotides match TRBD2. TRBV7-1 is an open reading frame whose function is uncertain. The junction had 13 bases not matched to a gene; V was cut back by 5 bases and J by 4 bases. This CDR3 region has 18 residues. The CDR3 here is CASSDPTVGTSGYNEQFF. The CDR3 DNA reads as TGTGCCAGCAGCGATCCTACTGTCGGGACTAGCGGTTACAATGAGCAGTTCTTC.